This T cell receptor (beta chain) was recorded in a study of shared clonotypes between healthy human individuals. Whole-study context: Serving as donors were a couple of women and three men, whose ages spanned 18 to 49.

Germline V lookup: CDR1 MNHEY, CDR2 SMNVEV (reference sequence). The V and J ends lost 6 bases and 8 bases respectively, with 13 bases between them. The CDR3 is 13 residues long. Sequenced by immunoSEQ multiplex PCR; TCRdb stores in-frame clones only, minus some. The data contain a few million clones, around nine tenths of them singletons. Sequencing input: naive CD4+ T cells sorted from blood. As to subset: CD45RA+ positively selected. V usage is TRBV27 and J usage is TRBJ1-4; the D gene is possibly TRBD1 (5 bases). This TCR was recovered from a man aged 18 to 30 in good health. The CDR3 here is CASRKTDKEKLFF. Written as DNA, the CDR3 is TGTGCCAGCAGAAAGACGGACAAGGAAAAACTGTTTTTT.